The 5 T cell receptor beta chains presented below share a single source sample, sequenced in a study of T cells after yellow fever vaccination. Using its own MiXCR run on the 5' RACE reads, TCRdb lists one record per CDR3 protein. The data contain approximately 120,000 distinct CDR3 sequences, 6.5% to 8% of them singletons. The sample was CD4+ T cells sorted from PBMCs, taken 10 days after the first yellow fever vaccination. Receptors originate from a man aged 18 to 29 who received the YFV17D yellow fever vaccine.

This clonotype was seen many times. V and J are TRBV20-1 and TRBJ2-5; no reliable D call. Germline V lookup: CDR1 DFQATT, CDR2 SNEGSKA (reference sequence). With 6 bases removed from V and 5 bases from J, the gap between germline ends came to 13 bases. This CDR3 contains 12 residues. The CDR3 sequence is CSAPSRWETQYF. CDR3 nucleotide sequence: TGCAGTGCCCCCTCCCGGTGGGAGACCCAGTACTTC.

This clonotype has ten or more counts. The gene calls are TRBV20-1 and TRBJ2-3; D possibly corresponds to TRBD2 (6 bases). V was shortened by 8 bases and J by 3 bases, with 15 bases between the two germline ends. Per germline, CDR1 DFQATT and CDR2 SNEGSKA (reference sequence). The CDR3 has 13 amino acids. CDR3 amino acids: CSPRRAGTDTQYF. Written as DNA, the CDR3 is TGCAGTCCCCGTCGTGCGGGGACAGATACGCAGTATTTT.

This clonotype was recorded a few times. The rearrangement uses TRBV7-2 and TRBJ1-1, with unresolved D. This CDR3 is 15 amino acids long. Germline CDR1 is SGHTA and CDR2 is FQGNSA. V was shortened by 1 base and J by 6 bases, with 15 bases between the two germline ends. The CDR3, as DNA: TGTGCCAGCAGCTTAGAGACGGTCAGGTCCTCTGAAGCTTTCTTT. It is translated as CASSLETVRSSEAFF. The variable domain in full, with the rest retrieved from reference TRBV7-2 and TRBJ1-1, is GAGVSQSPSNKVTEKGKDVELRCDPISGHTALYWYRQSLGQGLEFLIYFQGNSAPDKSGLPSDRFSAERTGGSVSTLTIQRTQQEDSAVYLCASSLETVRSSEAFFGQGTRLTVV.

This clonotype appeared many times. The rearrangement joins TRBV5-5 to TRBJ1-1; TRBD1 agrees at 10 bases. The CDR3 loop spans 16 amino acids. J lost 3 bases, V lost 2 bases, and 7 bases had no gene match. The germline gives CDR1 SGHKS, CDR2 YYEKEE (reference sequence). The DNA of the CDR3 is TGTGCCAGCAGCTTTCCCGCCGGGACAGGGGACACTGAAGCTTTCTTT. Encoded protein: CASSFPAGTGDTEAFF.

The sample holds many counts of this clonotype. The rearrangement joins TRBV20-1 to TRBJ2-3, with D possibly TRBD2 on 5 matching bases. V lost 5 bases and J 0 bases, leaving 12 bases between the germline ends. The CDR3 is made up of 14 amino acids. Germline V gene sequence: CDR1 DFQATT, CDR2 SNEGSKA (reference sequence). CDR3 DNA: TGCAGTGCTCCTCTGGAGGACAGCACAGATACGCAGTATTTT. It encodes CSAPLEDSTDTQYF.